This TCR beta chain was captured by sequencing in a study of cytomegalovirus exposure and HLA in healthy donors. Germline-derived CDR1 and CDR2 are SNHLY and FYNNEI. Trimming shortened V by 8 bases and J by 3 bases, and 20 bases separated the two germline ends. This CDR3 comprises 16 residues. The PCR made use of 60 Vbeta and 13 Jbeta primers. Sequencing was performed with immunoSEQ multiplex PCR; in TCRdb, only in-frame clones are kept and a portion is missing. The sample table sets out about 50,000 clones. Study results and caveats: Upon later analysis, TCR association rates were observed to vary by HLA locus, being highest for DRB1 and lowest for HLA-C.

Note on this clone: As yet, its antigen is unknown.

This TCR derives from a woman aged 40 to 50 in good health and CMV-seronegative. Source material: PBMCs. The V call is TRBV2, the J call TRBJ2-4; D may be TRBD1 (5 bases). The CDR3 spells CASSEQVTLGKNIQYF. CDR3 sequence (DNA): TGTGCCAGCTCGGAACAGGTTACTTTAGGCAAAAACATTCAGTACTTC. Together with reference TRBV2 and TRBJ2-4, the CDR3 gives the full variable domain: EPEVTQTPSHQVTQMGQEVILRCVPISNHLYFYWYRQILGQKVEFLVSFYNNEISEKSEIFDDQFSVERPDGSNFTLKIRSTKLEDSAMYFCASSEQVTLGKNIQYFGAGTRLSVL.